The present T cell receptor beta chain was sequenced within a study of T cell responses to AZD1222 COVID-19 vaccine. Study-wide points: White British ancestry dominated among donors, who included more females, and clonal diversity was possibly underestimated. Spike-wide vaccine-associated CD4 TCRs dominated at 160-218 and 743-854. Regions left unmutated in variants are reportedly the target of nearly half of spike-specific TCRs.

Only one count was recorded for this clone. Its antigen remains unidentified. Some clones are missing from TCRdb's copy, which holds only in-frame ones; the method was immunoSEQ multiplex PCR. Here the sample spans tens of thousands of clones, around nine tenths being singletons. Losses at the gene ends were 6 bases for V and 3 bases for J; bases not matched to a gene: 7. The V gene's germline CDR1 is MNHEY and CDR2 SMNVEV (reference sequence). The CDR3 is made up of 15 amino acids. V is TRBV27 and J is TRBJ1-5; 8 nucleotides line up with TRBD1. The material sequenced was peripheral blood, taken on day 0 of AZD1222 vaccination. The clonotype originates from an adult in good health. CDR3 residues: CASRNRGFDNQPQHF. The CDR3 nucleotides read TGTGCCAGCAGAAACAGGGGGTTCGACAATCAGCCCCAGCATTTT.